Below, 24 T cell receptor beta chains from the same sample are listed, as sequenced in a study of cytomegalovirus exposure and HLA in healthy donors. The PCR made use of 60 Vbeta and 13 Jbeta primers. Assay used: immunoSEQ multiplex PCR; TCRdb lists only in-frame clones, some missing. The data hold 150,000 to 200,000 clones, with approximately 86% observed a single time. The sample consisted of PBMCs. Receptors originate from a woman aged 18-29 years in good health and CMV-seronegative.

This clone appeared a single time. The chain couples TRBV10-2 to TRBJ2-7, with D hard to call. The V gene lost 10 bases and the J gene lost 3 bases, with 19 bases spanning the gap. The CDR3 loop spans 14 amino acids. Germline V CDR1 and CDR2: WSHSY, SAAADI. The CDR3 here is CATTHSAVVYEQYF. The DNA for the CDR3 is TGCGCCACTACACACAGTGCTGTCGTCTACGAGCAGTACTTC.

This chain links TRBV11-3 with TRBJ2-2, with D perhaps TRBD2 (6 bases). The CDR3 covers 13 residues. CDR1 SGHNT and CDR2 YENEEA come from the germline V gene. The germline V and J ends were trimmed by 1 base and 7 bases, with 7 bases remaining between them. The CDR3 sequence: CASSLGRDGELFF. The CDR3 bases are TGTGCCAGCAGCTTAGGGCGGGACGGGGAGCTGTTTTTT.

This sequence joins TRBV18 and TRBJ2-7; 11 bases agree with TRBD2. J gave up 3 bases and V 3 bases, and 7 bases lay outside the gene matches. The CDR3 runs to 16 residues. Per germline, CDR1 KGHSH and CDR2 LQKENI. The CDR3 region is CASSPSILAGVYEQYF. CDR3 DNA sequence: TGTGCCAGCTCACCTTCGATACTAGCGGGAGTCTACGAGCAGTACTTC.

A single count supports this clone. The chain recombines TRBV27 with TRBJ1-2; D is unclear. CDR3 length: 14 amino acids. Germline V gene sequence: CDR1 MNHEY, CDR2 SMNVEV (reference sequence). V lost 3 bases and J lost 2, with 10 bases in between. The CDR3 bases are TGTGCCAGCAGTTTCCTTGACAACAACTATGGCTACACCTTC. Translated, it gives CASSFLDNNYGYTF.

The V call is TRBV5-1, the J call TRBJ2-5; 12 bases match TRBD1. Judging by the DNA end, TRBJ2-7 fits better; the J call may be wrong. The CDR3 totals 16 residues. CDR1 is SGHRS and CDR2 is YFSETQ in the germline V gene. In DNA, the CDR3 is TGCGCCAGCAGCTTCCGGGGACAGGGGGCAGGGTACGAGCAGTACTTC. Amino acids: CASSFRGQGAGYEQYF.

This clone was seen more than once but under ten times. This sequence joins TRBV7-2 and TRBJ2-1, with D maybe TRBD1 (5 bases). The V gene's germline CDR1 is SGHTA and CDR2 FQGNSA. V was pared by 4 bases and J by 8 bases, with 15 bases between. CDR3 length: 14 amino acids. The CDR3 region has the DNA TGTGCCAGCAGCTGGGCAGGGTTAAGCGATGAGCAGTTCTTC. Protein: CASSWAGLSDEQFF.

V and J are TRBV14 and TRBJ2-6; TRBD1 agrees at 10 bases. The junction had 6 bases not matched to a gene; V was cut back by 5 bases and J by 2 bases. CDR1 SGHDN and CDR2 FVKESK come from the germline V gene. The CDR3 spans 17 residues. As DNA, the CDR3 is TGTGCCAGCAGCTCCGGGACAGGGGTGACTGGGGCCAACGTCCTGACTTTC. This codes for CASSSGTGVTGANVLTF.

This clone showed up just once. The chain couples TRBV29-1 to TRBJ2-3; 11 bases match TRBD2. The J segment lost 6 bases and the V segment lost 6 bases, leaving 8 bases of the junction unmatched. This CDR3 spans 14 amino acids. In germline, CDR1 is SQVTM, CDR2 ANQGSEA. DNA of the CDR3: TGCAGCGTAGACACTAGCGGGGGCGGGGATACGCAGTATTTT. This gives the protein CSVDTSGGGDTQYF.

The rearrangement joins TRBV12-5 to TRBJ2-7; TRBD2 aligns across 8 bases. This CDR3 contains 12 residues. Germline V gene lookup returns CDR1 LGHNT and CDR2 FRNRAP. V lost 6 bases to trimming and J lost 6 bases; unmatched junction nucleotides: 4. CDR3 sequence (DNA): TGTGCTAGTGGCCCCGGGACTAGCGAGCAGTACTTC. The encoded protein is CASGPGTSEQYF.

V and J are TRBV7-9 and TRBJ2-7; 9 bases agree with TRBD2. The germline gives CDR1 SEHNR, CDR2 FQNEAQ (reference sequence). V dropped 3 bases and J dropped 4; count of bases not matched to a gene: 4. This CDR3 spans 14 amino acids. CDR3 in DNA: TGTGCCAGCAGCTTTAGCGGGAGTTCTTACGAGCAGTACTTC. The encoded protein is CASSFSGSSYEQYF.

This sequence joins TRBV5-1 and TRBJ1-6; possible D gene TRBD1, 6 bases. The CDR3 is 15 amino acids. The germline V gene has CDR1 SGHRS and CDR2 YFSETQ. Between the trimmed V and J ends, which lost 2 bases and 8 bases, there was a span of 14 bases. CDR3 nucleotides: TGCGCCAGCAGCTTAAACCAGGGGCGCGATTCACCCCTCCACTTT. It encodes CASSLNQGRDSPLHF.

This chain links TRBV19 with TRBJ1-5; D not resolved. The CDR3 contains 15 residues. Germline assignment: CDR1 LNHDA and CDR2 SQIVND (reference sequence). V dropped 3 bases and J dropped 0 bases, with 9 bases sitting between them. In nucleotides, the CDR3 is TGTGCCAGTAGTATCTGGGAGTATAGCAATCAGCCCCAGCATTTT. It codes for CASSIWEYSNQPQHF.

This clone was counted only a few times. The gene calls are TRBV4-1 and TRBJ2-1; a possible D gene is TRBD2 (6 bases). V dropped 0 bases and J dropped 5 bases, with 14 bases sitting between them. CDR1 is MGHRA, CDR2 YSYEKL, per germline. The CDR3 runs 16 residues. CDR3 loop: CASSQDSLATHNEQFF. CDR3 DNA: TGCGCCAGCAGCCAAGATTCACTAGCAACCCACAATGAGCAGTTCTTC.

The chain carries TRBV28 and TRBJ1-5, with D possibly being TRBD1 (5 bases). The CDR3 consists of 15 residues. V was trimmed by 4 bases and J by 4 bases, leaving 14 bases between them. Germline values: CDR1 MDHEN, CDR2 SYDVKM. CDR3 residues: CASSSRLEGNQPQHF. CDR3 DNA: TGTGCCAGCAGTTCAAGGTTGGAGGGGAATCAGCCCCAGCATTTT. The whole variable domain, filled in from reference TRBV28 and TRBJ1-5, reads DVKVTQSSRYLVKRTGEKVFLECVQDMDHENMFWYRQDPGLGLRLIYFSYDVKMKEKGDIPEGYSVSREKKERFSLILESASTNQTSMYLCASSSRLEGNQPQHFGDGTRLSIL.

This clone was recorded a few times. J is TRBJ1-4 and V is TRBV5-1; D uncertain. CDR3 length equals 14 residues. V lost 6 bases, J lost 8 bases, and 17 bases lay in between. Germline CDR1 and CDR2: SGHRS and YFSETQ. The chain's CDR3 is CASTPETGSEKLFF. The CDR3 DNA sequence: TGCGCCAGCACCCCGGAAACGGGATCCGAAAAACTGTTTTTT.

In its sample, this clone was seen once. The chain employs TRBV28 and TRBJ2-7, with 9 bases matching TRBD1. The ends lost 2 bases at V and 2 bases at J; junction bases unmatched: 7. Germline-derived CDR1 and CDR2 are MDHEN and SYDVKM. There are 16 residues in the CDR3. The CDR3 DNA reads as TGTGCCAGCAGTTTAAACAGGGGGCTATTTGCCTACGAGCAGTACTTC. Its protein is CASSLNRGLFAYEQYF.

The chain combines TRBV7-9 with TRBJ2-1; 11 nucleotides align to TRBD2. Trimming cost V 4 bases and J 2 bases; bases outside gene matches: 13. The CDR3 spans 19 residues. Germline V gene data show CDR1 as SEHNR and CDR2 as FQNEAQ (reference sequence). The CDR3 protein is CASSSTLRLAGNTYNEQFF. In nucleotides, the CDR3 is TGTGCCAGCAGCTCAACCCTTAGACTAGCGGGGAACACCTACAATGAGCAGTTCTTC. Complete variable domain (other parts from reference TRBV7-9 and TRBJ2-1): DTGVSQNPRHKITKRGQNVTFRCDPISEHNRLYWYRQTLGQGPEFLTYFQNEAQLEKSRLLSDRFSAERPKGSFSTLEIQRTEQGDSAMYLCASSSTLRLAGNTYNEQFFGPGTRLTVL.

V is TRBV4-2 and J is TRBJ2-1; D gene unclear. Germline CDR1 and CDR2: LGHNA and YNFKEQ. This CDR3 is 16 amino acids long. V was cut by 0 bases and J by 4 bases, with 13 bases left in between. CDR3: CASSQDQHSGYNEQFF. The CDR3 bases are TGTGCCAGCAGCCAAGATCAGCACAGTGGATACAATGAGCAGTTCTTC.

The rearrangement joins TRBV7-7 to TRBJ1-3, with D maybe TRBD1 (5 bases). This CDR3 has 15 amino acids. V was shortened by 5 bases and J by 8 bases, with 19 bases between the two germline ends. Germline V CDR1 and CDR2: SSHAT, FNYEAQ (reference sequence). Here the CDR3 DNA reads TGTGCCAGCAGCCTAGGGCCCCAGGGTTCACACACCATATATTTT. It translates to CASSLGPQGSHTIYF.

The chain combines TRBV5-4 with TRBJ1-2, with TRBD1 identical over 11 bases. CDR1 and CDR2 (germline): SGHNT, YYREEE (reference sequence). This CDR3 has 14 residues. The V gene end was trimmed by 2 bases and the J gene end by 7 bases; junction bases not matched to a gene: 4. CDR3 bases: TGTGCCAGCAGCTTATGGACAGGGGGCTTTGGCTACACCTTC. This sequence encodes CASSLWTGGFGYTF.

This chain connects TRBV9 to TRBJ2-7; weak D call: TRBD1 (5 bases). This CDR3 contains 13 residues. The V end was cut by 4 bases, the J end by 3 bases, with 11 bases between. Germline assignment: CDR1 SGDLS and CDR2 YYNGEE. CDR3 nucleotide sequence: TGTGCCAGCAGCCCGCAGGGCTACTACGAGCAGTACTTC. Translated, it gives CASSPQGYYEQYF.

The chain combines TRBV2 with TRBJ2-3, with D possibly TRBD2 on 6 matching bases. Trimming pared 11 bases from V and 4 bases from J, leaving 10 bases between. Germline V gene sequence: CDR1 SNHLY, CDR2 FYNNEI. The CDR3 runs 11 residues. As DNA, the CDR3 is TGTGCCGCCGGGGGTCCAGATACGCAGTATTTT. Its translation is CAAGGPDTQYF.

The table lists this clone with a count of one. CDR3 sequence: CASSPRQGDQPQHF. The CDR3 coding sequence is TGCGCCAGCAGCCCACGACAGGGAGATCAGCCCCAGCATTTT. V is TRBV4-1 and J is TRBJ1-5; 7 bases are shared with TRBD1. J was trimmed by 5 bases and V by 4 bases; bases with no gene match: 5. Germline-derived CDR1 and CDR2 are MGHRA and YSYEKL. CDR3 length: 14 amino acids.

J is TRBJ1-2 and V is TRBV28, with D tentatively TRBD1 (5 bases). Germline CDR1 is MDHEN and CDR2 is SYDVKM. The CDR3 has 13 residues. V was shortened by 3 bases and J by 5 bases, with 10 bases between the two germline ends. The CDR3 sequence is CASSLQGGYGYTF. CDR3 sequence (DNA): TGTGCCAGCAGTTTGCAGGGAGGGTATGGCTACACCTTC.